This entry lists 32 T cell receptor beta chains sequenced from one sample in a study of cytomegalovirus exposure and HLA in healthy donors. PCR employed 60 Vbeta and 13 Jbeta primers. Assay: immunoSEQ multiplex PCR; the TCRdb copy retains only in-frame clones and omits some. The sample lists about 300,000 clones, about nine tenths seen once, with 3.5% to 4% in the top ten. The sequencing sample was made of PBMCs. The source of these receptors is a middle-aged man in good health and CMV-seropositive.

This chain connects TRBV7-2 to TRBJ2-3; TRBD2 aligns across 9 bases. The CDR3 contains 18 residues. J was trimmed by 3 bases and V by 5 bases; bases with no gene match: 15. Germline CDR1 reads SGHTA; CDR2 reads FQGNSA. Here the CDR3 reads CASSPLLAGEGGTDTQYF. The CDR3 DNA sequence: TGTGCCAGCAGCCCCCTTTTAGCGGGAGAAGGAGGGACAGATACGCAGTATTTT.

This clone was seen just once. An end of the junction does not agree with germline; a read error may underlie this. The rearrangement links TRBV5-4 to TRBJ2-1; 7 bases are shared with TRBD1. The CDR3 length is 14 residues. Per germline, CDR1 SGHNT and CDR2 YYREEE (reference sequence). Written as DNA, the CDR3 is TGCGCCAGCAGCGTGGGACAGATCTACAATGAGCAGTTCTTC. It specifies CASSVGQIYNEQFF.

The chain is built from TRBV7-9 and TRBJ2-5; TRBD1 is a possible D gene (7 bases). Germline V CDR1 and CDR2: SEHNR, FQNEAQ (reference sequence). V lost 4 bases, J lost 4 bases, and 16 bases lay in between. This CDR3 region has 15 residues. The CDR3 coding sequence is TGTGCCAGCAGCTCCTACAGGGGAGGCGGAGAGACCCAGTACTTC. Translation: CASSSYRGGGETQYF.

The chain employs TRBV11-2 and TRBJ2-7; 8 bases are shared with TRBD2. Germline-derived CDR1 and CDR2 are SGHAT and FQNNGV. The V segment lost 3 bases and the J segment 4 bases; nucleotides outside the gene matches: 5. This CDR3 has 14 amino acids. The CDR3 nucleotides read TGTGCCAGCAGCTTCGGACTAGCAAAATACGAGCAGTACTTC. Its protein is CASSFGLAKYEQYF.

The chain has TRBV14 and TRBJ2-7; TRBD1 matches 9 bases. CDR1 and CDR2 (germline): SGHDN, FVKESK. The CDR3 consists of 15 residues. With V trimmed by 6 bases and J by 2 bases, 8 bases remained unmatched. CDR3 amino acids: CASRQTGTGTYEQYF. As DNA, the CDR3 is TGTGCCAGCAGGCAAACCGGGACAGGGACCTACGAGCAGTACTTC.

This clone was seen a few times. This chain connects TRBV29-1 to TRBJ2-5; tentatively, D is TRBD2 (5 bases). This CDR3 region has 14 residues. Germline CDR1 and CDR2: SQVTM and ANQGSEA. V gave up 5 bases and J gave up 5 bases, with 18 bases separating them. The CDR3 DNA reads TGCAGCGTTAATGGTCGCGGGCTGGGGGAGACCCAGTACTTC. It is translated as CSVNGRGLGETQYF. The variable domain in full, completed from reference TRBV29-1 and TRBJ2-5, reads SAVISQKPSRDICQRGTSLTIQCQVDSQVTMMFWYRQQPGQSLTLIATANQGSEATYESGFVIDKFPISRPNLTFSTLTVSNMSPEDSSIYLCSVNGRGLGETQYFGPGTRLLVL.

The gene calls are TRBV11-2 and TRBJ1-1; 8 bases line up with TRBD1. V was pared by 5 bases and J by 1 base, with 3 bases of the junction left unmatched. The CDR3 contains 14 residues. CDR1 SGHAT and CDR2 FQNNGV come from the germline V gene. The CDR3 nucleotides are TGTGCCAGCAGCGTGGACAGGGAGAACACTGAAGCTTTCTTT. This codes for CASSVDRENTEAFF.

V is TRBV14 and J is TRBJ2-5, with 9 bases fitting TRBD2. In germline, CDR1 is SGHDN, CDR2 FVKESK. The CDR3 has 14 residues. The V gene end was trimmed by 5 bases and the J gene end by 5 bases; junction bases not matched to a gene: 6. CDR3 loop: CASSFSGSGETQYF. The CDR3 DNA reads as TGTGCCAGCAGCTTTAGCGGGAGCGGGGAGACCCAGTACTTC.

The V gene is TRBV27, the J gene TRBJ2-7; 7 positions match TRBD1. The CDR3 has 15 residues. J lost 0 bases, V lost 5 bases, and 7 bases had no gene match. CDR1 and CDR2 from the germline V gene are MNHEY and SMNVEV (reference sequence). The CDR3: CASSTRDSYSYEQYF. The CDR3 DNA reads TGTGCCAGCAGTACCCGGGACAGCTACTCCTACGAGCAGTACTTC.

The chain joins TRBV28 to TRBJ1-2; D is possibly TRBD1 (6 bases). The CDR3 has 11 residues. CDR1 and CDR2 (germline): MDHEN, SYDVKM. Trimming took off 5 bases at V and 8 bases at J, with 9 bases between the two ends. The CDR3 region is CASSTGWGYTF. The CDR3 bases are TGTGCCAGCAGTACAGGGTGGGGCTACACCTTC.

The chain has TRBV28 and TRBJ2-3; 7 bases line up with TRBD1. The V and J ends lost 10 bases and 4 bases, in that order; junction bases with no gene match: 11. The CDR3 extends over 14 amino acids. The germline CDR1 and CDR2 sequences are MDHEN and SYDVKM. The CDR3 region is CATAERGQADTQYF. The CDR3 DNA sequence: TGTGCCACAGCGGAGAGGGGGCAAGCAGATACGCAGTATTTT.

The chain couples TRBV19 to TRBJ1-1; the match to TRBD1 covers 9 bases. With V trimmed by 3 bases and J by 4 bases, 6 bases remained unmatched. CDR1 and CDR2 (germline): LNHDA, SQIVND (reference sequence). The CDR3 sequence is 15 residues long. CDR3 in DNA: TGTGCCAGTAGTATCACAGGGGGCGCAGGCACTGAAGCTTTCTTT. Translating it yields CASSITGGAGTEAFF. The variable domain in full, completed from reference TRBV19 and TRBJ1-1, reads DGGITQSPKYLFRKEGQNVTLSCEQNLNHDAMYWYRQDPGQGLRLIYYSQIVNDFQKGDIAEGYSVSREKKESFPLTVTSAQKNPTAFYLCASSITGGAGTEAFFGQGTRLTVV.

The rearrangement joins TRBV6-1 to TRBJ2-7, with 9 bases matching TRBD1. The germline V gene encodes CDR1 MNHNS and CDR2 SASEGT. There are 15 residues in the CDR3. Unmatched junction bases numbered 7, after V lost 6 bases and J lost 1 base. The CDR3 DNA is TGTGCCAGCAGCCTCGTCGGGACAGGGTCCTACGAGCAGTACTTC. Its protein product is CASSLVGTGSYEQYF.

CDR3 protein: CASSPSLLAGGPWNEQFF. The DNA for the CDR3 is TGTGCCAGCAGCCCCTCGTTACTAGCGGGAGGGCCTTGGAATGAGCAGTTCTTC. The chain employs TRBV5-8 and TRBJ2-1; 13 nucleotides align to TRBD2. V lost 4 bases, J lost 7 bases, and 14 bases stayed unmatched. The CDR3 extends over 18 amino acids. The germline V gene encodes CDR1 SGHTS and CDR2 YDEGEE. The full variable domain, in which reference TRBV5-8 and TRBJ2-1 provide the parts outside the CDR3, is EAGVTQSPTHLIKTRGQQATLRCSPISGHTSVYWYQQALGLGLQFLLWYDEGEERNRGNFPPRFSGRQFPNYSSELNVNALELEDSALYLCASSPSLLAGGPWNEQFFGPGTRLTVL.

The CDR3 sequence is CASSTRHRSYEQYF. In DNA, the CDR3 is TGTGCCAGCAGTACGAGACACCGATCCTACGAGCAGTACTTC. The rearrangement uses TRBV7-2 and TRBJ2-7, with D unclear. Germline V gene sequence: CDR1 SGHTA, CDR2 FQGNSA. V lost 6 bases and J 1 base, leaving 13 bases between the germline ends. CDR3 length: 14 residues.

This chain links TRBV15 with TRBJ2-3, with 9 bases matching TRBD2. With 1 base clipped from V and 4 bases from J, the junction kept 6 bases outside the gene matches. Germline V gene sequence: CDR1 LNHNV, CDR2 YYDKDF (reference sequence). This CDR3 comprises 16 residues. CDR3 sequence reads: CATSRVAGVGPDTQYF. CDR3 nucleotides: TGTGCCACCAGCAGAGTAGCGGGAGTGGGCCCAGATACGCAGTATTTT.

The chain combines TRBV4-3 with TRBJ2-7; D call uncertain. Trimming removed 0 bases from V and 1 base from J, with 19 bases in between. CDR3 length equals 18 residues. Germline V gene sequence: CDR1 LGHNA, CDR2 YSLEER. The CDR3 bases are TGCGCCAGCAGCCAAGAAGCGAGTCGGTACGGTCAATCCTACGAGCAGTACTTC. Protein sequence: CASSQEASRYGQSYEQYF.

The chain uses TRBV19 and TRBJ1-5; TRBD1 aligns across 8 bases. CDR3 length equals 15 residues. The germline CDR1 and CDR2 sequences are LNHDA and SQIVND (reference sequence). Germline trimming cut 6 bases from V and 3 bases from J; bases unmatched to any gene: 7. The CDR3: CASRKDREANQPQHF. CDR3 DNA sequence: TGTGCCAGTAGAAAGGACAGGGAGGCCAATCAGCCCCAGCATTTT.

This clone has only one observation. The gene calls are TRBV28 and TRBJ1-1; a possible D gene is TRBD1 (5 bases). Deletions cut 1 base from V and 2 bases from J, with 14 bases between. Germline lookup yields CDR1 MDHEN and CDR2 SYDVKM. This CDR3 comprises 16 residues. CDR3: CASSLFTGLRNTEAFF. CDR3 in DNA: TGTGCCAGCAGTTTATTTACAGGTTTGAGAAACACTGAAGCTTTCTTT.

V and J are TRBV28 and TRBJ2-7, with 10 bases that match TRBD1. Per the germline V gene, CDR1 is MDHEN and CDR2 is SYDVKM. This CDR3 has 14 amino acids. After removal of 5 bases from V and 5 bases from J, the junction contained 6 bases not matched to a gene. CDR3 loop: CASSHPGQGNEQYF. Written as DNA, the CDR3 is TGTGCCAGCAGTCACCCGGGACAGGGGAACGAGCAGTACTTC.

The chain recombines TRBV7-6 with TRBJ2-1; tentatively, D is TRBD2 (5 bases). V was pared by 4 bases and J by 7 bases, with 8 bases between. The germline V gene has CDR1 SGHVS and CDR2 FNYEAQ. The CDR3 extends over 12 amino acids. The CDR3 bases are TGTGCCAGCAGCTGGACGGGGAATGAGCAGTTCTTC. This gives the protein CASSWTGNEQFF.

The rearrangement links TRBV10-3 to TRBJ2-5, with D perhaps matching TRBD1 (5 bases). The last part of the DNA fits TRBJ2-7 better; the J call may be wrong. Germline V lookup: CDR1 ENHRY, CDR2 SYGVKD. This CDR3 has 13 amino acids. CDR3 protein: CAISELGAREQYF. In DNA, the CDR3 is TGTGCCATCAGTGAGTTAGGGGCGCGCGAGCAGTACTTC.

This clone was picked up a small number of times. The CDR3 DNA is TGTGCCAGTAGTCCGTTCGGGAGCAATCAGCCCCAGCATTTT. It encodes CASSPFGSNQPQHF. The rearrangement joins TRBV19 to TRBJ1-5; D unclear. The ends were cut back, 5 bases at V and 1 base at J, with 9 bases in the middle. Per the germline V gene, CDR1 is LNHDA and CDR2 is SQIVND (reference sequence). The CDR3 totals 14 residues.

The V call is TRBV10-3, the J call TRBJ2-2; 8 nucleotides agree with TRBD1. CDR1 is ENHRY and CDR2 is SYGVKD in the germline V gene. The length of the CDR3 is 16 residues. The junction had 5 bases not matched to a gene; V was cut back by 0 bases and J by 5 bases. The DNA for the CDR3 is TGTGCCATCAGTGAGTCGGACAGGGTAGAGACCGGGGAGCTGTTTTTT. It translates to CAISESDRVETGELFF.

V and J are TRBV2 and TRBJ1-2; TRBD1 matches at 11 bases. The CDR3 runs to 16 residues. Looked up from germline, CDR1 is SNHLY and CDR2 is FYNNEI. Trimming took 4 bases from V and 3 from J; bases not matched to a gene: 7. CDR3 bases: TGTGCCAGCAGTGTAGTCCCGGGACAGGGGGACTATGGCTACACCTTC. Translating gives CASSVVPGQGDYGYTF.

The chain employs TRBV5-6 and TRBJ2-1; 9 nucleotides match TRBD2. The CDR3 length is 14 residues. J gave up 9 bases and V 2 bases, and 6 bases lay outside the gene matches. CDR1 is SGHDT and CDR2 is YYEEEE in the germline V gene. The CDR3 spells CASSLGTSFGEQFF. CDR3 in DNA: TGTGCCAGCAGCTTAGGGACTAGCTTTGGTGAGCAGTTCTTC.

The chain joins TRBV11-3 to TRBJ2-2; 7 bases fit TRBD1. Germline V gene lookup returns CDR1 SGHNT and CDR2 YENEEA. This CDR3 region has 16 residues. V shed 2 bases, J shed 6 bases, and the junction held 9 bases outside the gene matches. For the CDR3, the DNA is TGTGCCAGCAGCTTAAGAGGGGGCGGTTTTCCCGGGGAGCTGTTTTTT. The encoded protein is CASSLRGGGFPGELFF.

As to this clone: At the DNA level, this CDR3 is encoded by other sequences in the same sample as well. The chain has TRBV11-2 and TRBJ2-2; 7 bases agree with TRBD2. V shed 3 bases, J shed 2 bases, and the junction held 3 bases outside the gene matches. Per germline, CDR1 SGHAT and CDR2 FQNNGV. The CDR3 covers 15 residues. In nucleotides, the CDR3 is TGTGCCAGCAGCTTCGGCGGGGGTAACACCGGGGAGCTGTTTTTT. It encodes CASSFGGGNTGELFF. Full variable domain (rest looked up from reference TRBV11-2 and TRBJ2-2): EAGVAQSPRYKIIEKRQSVAFWCNPISGHATLYWYQQILGQGPKLLIQFQNNGVVDDSQLPKDRFSAERLKGVDSTLKIQPAKLEDSAVYLCASSFGGGNTGELFFGEGSRLTVL.

The genes are TRBV4-1 and TRBJ1-1; 9 bases fit TRBD1. CDR3 length: 18 residues. The J segment lost 5 bases and the V segment lost 4 bases, leaving 17 bases of the junction unmatched. CDR1 and CDR2 (germline): MGHRA, YSYEKL. CDR3 DNA sequence: TGCGCCAGCAGCCCAACGATGGTCCCGGGGACAGGGATAACTGAAGCTTTCTTT. Encoded protein: CASSPTMVPGTGITEAFF.

V is TRBV7-9 and J is TRBJ1-2; 7 positions agree with TRBD1. CDR1 and CDR2 (germline): SEHNR, FQNEAQ (reference sequence). This CDR3 has 13 amino acids. V was pared by 4 bases and J by 12 bases, with 11 bases of the junction left unmatched. The CDR3 protein is CASSSTGAASNTF. DNA for the CDR3: TGTGCCAGCAGCTCTACAGGGGCGGCCTCTAACACCTTC.

J is TRBJ2-7 and V is TRBV6-6, with a possible D match to TRBD1 (5 bases). The CDR3 sequence is 12 residues long. V gave up 4 bases and J gave up 5 bases, with 9 bases separating them. Germline CDR1 and CDR2: MNHNY and SVGAGI (reference sequence). The CDR3, as DNA: TGTGCCAGCAGTTCAGGGTCCCACGAGCAGTACTTC. Translating gives CASSSGSHEQYF.

The V call is TRBV4-3, the J call TRBJ2-7; TRBD2 matches 9 bases. With 3 bases clipped from V and 6 bases from J, the junction kept 9 bases outside the gene matches. The CDR3 has 15 amino acids. CDR1 LGHNA and CDR2 YSLEER come from the germline V gene. The CDR3 DNA sequence: TGCGCCAGCAGCCAGAGAATAGCGGGAGCACTCGAGCAGTACTTC. This codes for CASSQRIAGALEQYF.